The subject of this entry is one T cell receptor (beta chain). Its target is unknown. This record comes from a study of cytomegalovirus exposure and HLA in healthy donors. Germline loops: CDR1 SGHAT, CDR2 FQDESV (reference sequence). The CDR3 consists of 16 residues. V lost 4 bases, J lost 5 bases, and 13 bases stayed unmatched. Use of 60 Vbeta and 13 Jbeta primers characterized the PCR. Sequenced by immunoSEQ multiplex PCR; TCRdb stores in-frame clones only, minus some. The sample records about 80,000 clones, approximately 79% being singletons. Findings and caveats of the study: Later analysis found that TCR beta chains associated with HLA were more clonally expanded than other, equally common chains.

V gene TRBV11-1 combines with J gene TRBJ2-5, with 7 bases fitting TRBD1. The sample taken for sequencing was PBMCs. The TCR comes from a woman aged 40 to 55 in good health and CMV-seropositive. CDR3 bases: TGTGCCAGCAGCTCCCGGACAGGTCGGAGGAGGGAGACCCAGTACTTC. Amino acid sequence: CASSSRTGRRRETQYF.